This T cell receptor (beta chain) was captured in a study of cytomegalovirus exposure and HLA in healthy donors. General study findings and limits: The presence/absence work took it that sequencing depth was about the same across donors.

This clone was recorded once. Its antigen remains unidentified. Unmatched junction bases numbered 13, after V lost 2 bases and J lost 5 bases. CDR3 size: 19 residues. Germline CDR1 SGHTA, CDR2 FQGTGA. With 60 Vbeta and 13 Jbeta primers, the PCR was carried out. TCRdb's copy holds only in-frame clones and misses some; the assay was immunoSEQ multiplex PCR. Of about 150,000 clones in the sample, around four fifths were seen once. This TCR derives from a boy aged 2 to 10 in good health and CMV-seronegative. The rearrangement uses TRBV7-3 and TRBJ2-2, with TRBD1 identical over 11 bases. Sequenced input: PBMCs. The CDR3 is CASSLPANGQGAMTGELFF. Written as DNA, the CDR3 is TGTGCCAGCAGCTTACCGGCGAACGGACAGGGGGCGATGACCGGGGAGCTGTTTTTT.